This T cell receptor beta chain was identified in a study of cytomegalovirus exposure and HLA in healthy donors. Study-level points and caveats: From TCR beta sequences, most subjects' HLA-A and HLA-B alleles were reportedly predicted accurately.

With 60 Vbeta and 13 Jbeta primers, the PCR was carried out. TCRdb keeps only in-frame clones here, not all; method: immunoSEQ multiplex PCR. The repertoire consists of about 140,000 clones, with just under 85% occurring once and the leading ten covering roughly 1.4%. Germline trimming cut 5 bases from V and 2 bases from J; bases unmatched to any gene: 8. The CDR3 length is 15 residues. The germline V gene encodes CDR1 LNHDA and CDR2 SQIVND (reference sequence). Concerning this clone itself: The antigen remains unidentified.

This chain connects TRBV19 to TRBJ1-2; TRBD1 matches 7 bases. The sequenced sample consisted of PBMCs. The sequence was obtained from a young man in good health and CMV-seropositive. The DNA for the CDR3 is TGTGCCAGTAGTCCCCTGACAGGGTCCAACTATGGCTACACCTTC. Protein product: CASSPLTGSNYGYTF.